These T cell receptor beta chains were read from a single sample in a study of cytomegalovirus exposure and HLA in healthy donors. The method was immunoSEQ multiplex PCR; TCRdb's version includes in-frame clones alone and lacks a portion of them. The data show 190,000 or so clones, with roughly four fifths seen just once and roughly 10% held by the top ten. The sequencing input was PBMCs. These receptor sequences come from a woman in her 50s in good health and CMV-seropositive. Both conserved end residues are part of each CDR3. The order of the fields is CDR3 protein, clone size, D gene, J gene, V gene. D genes are given only for firm matches. Clone sizes are given selectively: once, few, many, or a class where the clone is expanded.

CDR3: CASRPPGYTNEKLFF; size: -; D: -; J: TRBJ1-4; V: TRBV19
CDR3: CASSSLGTGTTNEKLFF; size: few; D: TRBD1; J: TRBJ1-4; V: TRBV28
CDR3: CASSSRTATNEKLFF; size: -; D: -; J: TRBJ1-4; V: TRBV11-1
CDR3: CASRGQTNYGYTF; size: once; D: TRBD1; J: TRBJ1-2; V: TRBV5-1
CDR3: CAWSRLGSGANVLTF; size: -; D: -; J: TRBJ2-6; V: TRBV30
CDR3: CASSLTGQGEVSYNSPLHF; size: -; D: TRBD1; J: TRBJ1-6; V: TRBV7-3
CDR3: CASTDRVEPQHF; size: -; D: TRBD1; J: TRBJ1-5; V: TRBV6-1
CDR3: CASSLERQGAYGYTF; size: -; D: TRBD1; J: TRBJ1-2; V: TRBV27
CDR3: CASRDIDTEAFF; size: -; D: -; J: TRBJ1-1; V: TRBV19
CDR3: CASQEGRGQPQHF; size: -; D: -; J: TRBJ1-5; V: TRBV18
CDR3: CASSEDPTSLNTEAFF; size: -; D: -; J: TRBJ1-1; V: TRBV2
CDR3: CASSELSGDYNEQFF; size: once; D: TRBD2; J: TRBJ2-1; V: TRBV10-1
CDR3: CASSLRQGADTQYF; size: -; D: TRBD1; J: TRBJ2-3; V: TRBV7-3
CDR3: CATLSGGTSTDTQYF; size: once; D: TRBD2; J: TRBJ2-3; V: TRBV5-4
CDR3: CASSSVGALGTEAFF; size: once; D: -; J: TRBJ1-1; V: TRBV5-1
CDR3: CASSAGRSNEKLFF; size: few; D: -; J: TRBJ1-4; V: TRBV2
CDR3: CASSGGGPYNEQFF; size: -; D: -; J: TRBJ2-1; V: TRBV9
CDR3: CASGTHTHREKLFF; size: few; D: -; J: TRBJ1-4; V: TRBV27
CDR3: CASSPGQGNQPQHF; size: -; D: TRBD1; J: TRBJ1-5; V: TRBV6-5
CDR3: CASSLAGGSDTQYF; size: -; D: TRBD2; J: TRBJ2-3; V: TRBV7-2
CDR3: CASSLARTGNSPLHF; size: -; D: TRBD1; J: TRBJ1-6; V: TRBV7-9
CDR3: CASSDSMGTGYGQFF; size: once; D: TRBD1; J: TRBJ2-1; V: TRBV6-4
CDR3: CASSHSRDNSGNTIYF; size: -; D: -; J: TRBJ1-3; V: TRBV2
CDR3: CASSIREVTEAFF; size: -; D: -; J: TRBJ1-1; V: TRBV27
CDR3: CASSKQGARNEKLFF; size: few; D: TRBD1; J: TRBJ1-4; V: TRBV19
CDR3: CASSWDRDTGELFF; size: -; D: TRBD1; J: TRBJ2-2; V: TRBV6-6
CDR3: CAWGRAPVGYGYTF; size: once; D: -; J: TRBJ1-2; V: TRBV30
CDR3: CASSTAGYTEAFF; size: -; D: -; J: TRBJ1-1; V: TRBV6-6
CDR3: CASSDGDRVTDTQYF; size: -; D: TRBD1; J: TRBJ2-3; V: TRBV25-1
CDR3: CASSLAADPYGYTF; size: -; D: -; J: TRBJ1-2; V: TRBV7-9
CDR3: CASSNRGPGLGNQPQHF; size: -; D: TRBD1; J: TRBJ1-5; V: TRBV19
CDR3: CASSRGTLGYEQYF; size: -; D: -; J: TRBJ2-7; V: TRBV14
CDR3: CASSVGQNTGELFF; size: few; D: -; J: TRBJ2-2; V: TRBV2